These 7 T cell receptor beta chains originate from one sample sequenced in a study of vaccination and CD4 T cells after COVID-19. These receptors lack a known antigen. The treatment denotes: roughly 11-day PBMC culture with coronavirus spike peptide pools or control peptides (ViraFEST assay). CD4+ T cells that had been cultured provided DNA sequenced with the Oncomine TCR Beta short-read assay. TCRdb re-derived calls from the PCR reads in MiXCR, one entry per CDR3 protein. The sample has 8,500 to 14,000 distinct CDR3 sequences, 40% to 50% seen once. The sample comprised CD4+ T cells from blood, cultured in vitro. Receptor source: a human donor who had recovered from COVID-19.

In this sample, this clonotype turned up a few times. CDR3 region: CASSSGATGTVSLSYGYTF. CDR3 sequence (DNA): TGTGCCAGTAGTTCTGGGGCTACAGGGACGGTTAGTCTCAGCTATGGCTACACCTTC. The chain has TRBV19 and TRBJ1-2, with a weak D call TRBD1 (6 bases). The CDR3 sequence is 19 residues long. V was cut by 5 bases and J by 4 bases, with 29 bases left in between. Germline V gene data show CDR1 as LNHDA and CDR2 as SQIVND (reference sequence).

The sample holds a few counts of this clonotype. V gene TRBV7-2 combines with J gene TRBJ2-1; 8 bases fit TRBD2. The CDR3 contains 17 residues. The germline gives CDR1 SGHTA, CDR2 FQGNSA. V lost 2 bases to trimming and J lost 6 bases; unmatched junction nucleotides: 12. The CDR3 loop is CASSLNLGLGPINEQFF. As DNA, the CDR3 is TGTGCCAGCAGCTTAAACCTGGGACTAGGACCCATCAATGAGCAGTTCTTC.

V is TRBV15 and J is TRBJ2-3; TRBD2 might be the D (5 bases). V lost 3 bases to trimming and J lost 0 bases, with 10 bases between them. The CDR3 is 15 amino acids. CDR1 is LNHNV, CDR2 YYDKDF, per germline (reference sequence). Here the CDR3 DNA reads TGTGCCACCAGCAGTATGGCGGGTAGCACAGATACGCAGTATTTT. It codes for CATSSMAGSTDTQYF. Full variable domain (remainder filled in from reference TRBV15 and TRBJ2-3): DAMVIQNPRYQVTQFGKPVTLSCSQTLNHNVMYWYQQKSSQAPKLLFHYYDKDFNNEADTPDNFQSRRPNTSFCFLDIRSPGLGDTAMYLCATSSMAGSTDTQYFGPGTRLTVL.

The V gene is TRBV4-1, the J gene TRBJ2-2; D gene uncertain. V dropped 1 base and J dropped 5 bases, with 5 bases sitting between them. This CDR3 contains 13 residues. Germline values: CDR1 MGHRA, CDR2 YSYEKL. The CDR3 loop reads CASSQVVTGELFF. DNA of the CDR3: TGCGCCAGCAGCCAAGTTGTGACCGGGGAGCTGTTTTTT.

Details on this clonotype: An end of the junction does not agree with germline; a read error may underlie this. The chain joins TRBV5-1 to TRBJ2-7; TRBD2 matches at 14 bases. The CDR3 contains 15 residues. CDR1 is SGHRS, CDR2 YFSETQ, per germline. CDR3 DNA: TGCGCCCGCAGCCCCGGACTAGCGGGGGGAAACGAGCAGTACTTC. Residues: CARSPGLAGGNEQYF. The full variable domain, completed using reference TRBV5-1 and TRBJ2-7, is KAGVTQTPRYLIKTRGQQVTLSCSPISGHRSVSWYQQTPGQGLQFLFEYFSETQRNKGNFPGRFSGRQFSNSRSEMNVSTLELGDSALYLCARSPGLAGGNEQYFGPGTRLTVT.

The rearrangement uses TRBV10-3 and TRBJ1-5; no clear D. Germline-derived CDR1 and CDR2 are ENHRY and SYGVKD. CDR3 length: 14 residues. Trimming removed 0 bases at V and 6 bases at J, with 9 bases between. CDR3: CAISESRSIQPQHF. The CDR3 region has the DNA TGTGCCATCAGTGAGTCAAGATCGATTCAGCCCCAGCATTTT.

The chain joins TRBV19 to TRBJ1-5, with 9 bases aligning to TRBD1. This CDR3 region has 14 residues. V gave up 0 bases and J gave up 11 bases; unmatched junction bases: 5. CDR1 and CDR2 from the germline V gene are LNHDA and SQIVND (reference sequence). The CDR3 bases are TGTGCCAGTAGTATAGATTCCGGGACAGGGTCCCAGCATTTT. It specifies CASSIDSGTGSQHF.